Detailed here is one TCR beta chain. The sample belongs to a study of identical twins. TCRdb reprocessed the 5' RACE reads via MiXCR and lists one record per CDR3 protein. The sample contains 1,800,000 or so distinct CDR3 sequences, under 35% of which appear only once. The sample comprised cord blood. The clonotype originates from a newborn girl in good health.

The CDR3 protein is CASSHWSGTWIYNEQFF. In DNA, the CDR3 is TGTGCCAGCAGCCATTGGTCGGGTACCTGGATTTACAATGAGCAGTTCTTC. The rearrangement links TRBV27 to TRBJ2-1; D unclear. The CDR3 is 17 amino acids. Trimming took 6 bases from V and 4 from J, leaving 22 bases between them. Per the germline V gene, CDR1 is MNHEY and CDR2 is SMNVEV (reference sequence).